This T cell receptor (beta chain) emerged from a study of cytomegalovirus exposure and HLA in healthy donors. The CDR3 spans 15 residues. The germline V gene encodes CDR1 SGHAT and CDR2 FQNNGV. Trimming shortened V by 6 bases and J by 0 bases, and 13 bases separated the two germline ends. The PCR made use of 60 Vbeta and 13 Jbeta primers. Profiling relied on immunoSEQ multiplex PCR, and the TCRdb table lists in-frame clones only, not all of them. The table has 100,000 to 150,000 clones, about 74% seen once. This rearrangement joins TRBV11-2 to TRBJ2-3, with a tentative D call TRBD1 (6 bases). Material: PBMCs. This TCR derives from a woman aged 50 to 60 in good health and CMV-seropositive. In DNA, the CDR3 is TGTGCCAGCAGGGGTCCGGGACAAAGCACAGATACGCAGTATTTT. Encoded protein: CASRGPGQSTDTQYF.